These 15 T cell receptor beta chains share one sample of origin, sequenced in a study of T cell repertoires in cytomegalovirus infection. TCRdb used MiXCR to reprocess the reads, holding one entry per CDR3 protein. This sample yields 510,000 or so distinct CDR3 sequences, of which about 25% are seen a single time; around 13% belongs to the top ten. Sequencing used PBMCs. The receptors stem from a human donor in good health (CMV status not recorded). Some clones in this sample may be carry-over from other donors' samples.

The genes are TRBV12-3 or TRBV12-4 and TRBJ2-1, with TRBD2 matching 12 bases. The CDR3 is 15 residues long. Unmatched junction bases numbered 15, after V lost 7 bases and J lost 14 bases. The CDR3 nucleotides are TGTGCCAGCACCTCAGGCGGGGCTAGCGGGGGGGTAAAGTTCTTC. Translation gives CASTSGGASGGVKFF.

This chain uses TRBV6-2 or TRBV6-3 with TRBJ2-6, with 10 bases matching TRBD1. The CDR3 sequence is 18 residues long. J gave up 2 bases and V 7 bases, and 11 bases lay outside the gene matches. The germline gives CDR1 MNHEY, CDR2 SVGEGT. This CDR3 reads CASTPGGQGIPGANVLTF. The DNA for the CDR3 is TGTGCCAGCACCCCGGGGGGACAGGGGATTCCTGGGGCCAACGTCCTGACTTTC.

This chain uses TRBV7-9 with TRBJ1-2, with D possibly matching TRBD1 (5 bases). This CDR3 is 11 amino acids long. V was cut by 8 bases and J by 3 bases, with 7 bases left in between. The germline gives CDR1 SEHNR, CDR2 FQNEAQ (reference sequence). CDR3 in amino acids: CASGGDYGYTF. The CDR3, as DNA: TGTGCCAGCGGGGGAGACTATGGCTACACCTTC.

This clonotype was found a few times. The chain recombines TRBV6-1 with TRBJ1-2, with 7 bases fitting TRBD1. J lost 4 bases, V lost 5 bases, and 4 bases had no gene match. The CDR3 totals 13 residues. The germline CDR1 and CDR2 sequences are MNHNS and SASEGT. CDR3 loop: CASSKGTVYGYTF. The CDR3 coding sequence is TGTGCCAGCAGTAAAGGGACAGTCTATGGCTACACCTTC.

This clonotype was found a few times. The chain recombines TRBV7-2 with TRBJ1-2, with TRBD1 matching 7 bases. Germline CDR1 reads SGHTA; CDR2 reads FQGNSA. The CDR3 sequence is 14 residues long. V lost 6 bases to trimming and J lost 6 bases; unmatched junction nucleotides: 10. CDR3 bases: TGTGCCAGCAGATTTTCGACAGGGATAGATGGCTACACCTTC. The encoded protein is CASRFSTGIDGYTF.

This chain joins TRBV19 and TRBJ2-7; D gene ambiguous. The CDR3 extends over 13 amino acids. V lost 5 bases and J lost 6, with 14 bases in between. Germline V gene data show CDR1 as LNHDA and CDR2 as SQIVND (reference sequence). The CDR3 protein is CASSAGLRSEQYV. DNA for the CDR3: TGTGCCAGTAGTGCTGGCCTCCGGTCCGAGCAGTACGTC.

This clonotype turned up a few times. This chain connects TRBV11-2 to TRBJ1-5; 8 positions match TRBD1. The CDR3 consists of 15 residues. Germline assignment: CDR1 SGHAT and CDR2 FQNNGV. J was trimmed by 6 bases and V by 4 bases; bases with no gene match: 8. Written as DNA, the CDR3 is TGTGCCAGCAGCTCGGACAGGGAGGCGAGTCAGCCCCAGCATTTT. Protein sequence: CASSSDREASQPQHF.

Many counts were recorded for this clonotype. The chain joins TRBV7-8 to TRBJ2-2; 9 nucleotides line up with TRBD2. This CDR3 has 17 amino acids. Unmatched junction bases numbered 7, after V lost 5 bases and J lost 0 bases. The germline V gene encodes CDR1 SGHVS and CDR2 FQNEAQ. The CDR3, as DNA: TGTGCCAGCAGCCCGACTAGCGGCATTACGAACACCGGGGAGCTGTTTTTT. It encodes CASSPTSGITNTGELFF.

This clonotype has more than one count but fewer than ten. This chain uses TRBV12-3 or TRBV12-4 with TRBJ2-7; tentative D call: TRBD2 (5 bases). The V gene lost 6 bases and the J gene lost 0 bases, with 12 bases spanning the gap. CDR3 size: 14 residues. CDR3 region: CASSLGLSSYEQYV. The CDR3, as DNA: TGTGCCAGCAGCCTCGGACTGAGCTCCTACGAGCAGTACGTC.

The CDR3 loop reads CASRTSLDDNEQFF. DNA for the CDR3: TGTGCCAGCAGGACTTCGCTGGACGACAATGAGCAGTTCTTC. J is TRBJ2-1 and V is TRBV7-3; no clear D gene. Germline values: CDR1 SGHTA, CDR2 FQGTGA. There are 14 residues in the CDR3. V lost 6 bases and J lost 5, with 14 bases in between.

The genes are TRBV7-2 and TRBJ1-4; D possibly corresponds to TRBD1 (5 bases). V lost 4 bases and J 6 bases, leaving 9 bases between the germline ends. The CDR3 covers 13 residues. Germline V gene lookup returns CDR1 SGHTA and CDR2 FQGNSA. The CDR3 reads CASSSGMDEKLFF. The DNA for the CDR3 is TGTGCCAGCAGCTCAGGGATGGATGAAAAACTGTTTTTT.

The genes are TRBV6-5 and TRBJ2-7, with TRBD2 identical over 10 bases. Unmatched junction bases numbered 5, after V lost 6 bases and J lost 6 bases. The CDR3 extends over 13 amino acids. Germline lookup yields CDR1 MNHEY and CDR2 SVGAGI. CDR3 loop: CASRSGLASEQYF. CDR3 bases: TGTGCCAGCAGATCGGGACTAGCGAGCGAGCAGTACTTC.

This clonotype showed up just a few times. This rearrangement joins TRBV5-4 to TRBJ2-3; D tentatively reads TRBD1 or TRBD2 (5 bases each). Germline CDR1 is SGHNT and CDR2 is YYREEE (reference sequence). V was trimmed by 3 bases and J by 7 bases, leaving 9 bases between them. This CDR3 is built from 12 residues. CDR3 sequence: CASSSGTYTQYF. In DNA, the CDR3 is TGTGCCAGCAGCTCGGGGACGTATACGCAGTATTTT.

Details on this clonotype: The junction differs from germline at one of its ends, possibly a read error. This sequence joins TRBV6-2 or TRBV6-3 and TRBJ2-7, with D possibly matching TRBD2 (5 bases). The CDR3 totals 11 residues. Germline V lookup: CDR1 MNHEY, CDR2 SVGEGT. This CDR3 is CASSYGLRSAF. The CDR3 region has the DNA TGTGCCAGCAGTTACGGACTCCGGAGTGCGTTC.

The chain has TRBV14 and TRBJ1-1; D is perhaps TRBD1 (6 bases). The V end was cut by 3 bases, the J end by 4 bases, with 21 bases between. The CDR3 is 17 amino acids. The germline V gene encodes CDR1 SGHDN and CDR2 FVKESK. CDR3 sequence (DNA): TGTGCCAGCAGCCACGCGTGGCAGGGGACAAGGAGCACTGAAGCTTTCTTT. Its translation: CASSHAWQGTRSTEAFF.